Following are 6 T cell receptor beta chains from one sample sequenced in a study of OX40 agonist ivuxolimab in advanced cancers. Clones were sequenced by immunoSEQ multiplex PCR, and TCRdb holds only the in-frame ones, with some missing. The table has some 40,000 clones, roughly 91% seen once. The specimen was CD4+ or CD8+ T cells sorted from blood, collected in a trial of the OX40 agonist ivuxolimab. These receptors were taken from an adult with an advanced solid tumor such as melanoma, head and neck, liver or kidney cancer.

This chain connects TRBV7-9 to TRBJ1-2; D remains ambiguous. CDR1 is SEHNR and CDR2 is FQNEAQ in the germline V gene (reference sequence). V gave up 7 bases and J gave up 1 base, with 13 bases separating them. CDR3 length: 14 amino acids. CDR3 region: CASTQDEVNYGYTF. DNA of the CDR3: TGTGCCAGCACCCAAGACGAGGTTAACTATGGCTACACCTTC.

The CDR3 nucleotides read TGTGCCCGCCCGGGCGGGCCAACCCTCTATGGCTACACCTTC. Translating it yields CARPGGPTLYGYTF. This chain links TRBV19 with TRBJ1-2; D is ambiguous. CDR3 length equals 14 residues. Trimming removed 11 bases at V and 4 bases at J, with 20 bases between. Germline CDR1 and CDR2: LNHDA and SQIVND (reference sequence).

The J gene is TRBJ1-5, the V gene TRBV5-8, with D possibly being TRBD1 (6 bases). This CDR3 is built from 13 residues. V was pared by 2 bases and J by 11 bases, with 14 bases between. Germline V gene sequence: CDR1 SGHTS, CDR2 YDEGEE. Here the CDR3 reads CASSFLWQGSQHF. The CDR3 bases are TGTGCCAGCAGCTTTTTGTGGCAGGGGTCCCAGCATTTT.

The chain has TRBV6-6 and TRBJ2-7; D might be TRBD1 (6 bases). This CDR3 has 14 amino acids. The germline V and J ends were trimmed by 2 bases and 4 bases, with 12 bases remaining between them. Germline loops: CDR1 MNHNY, CDR2 SVGAGI (reference sequence). CDR3 sequence (DNA): TGTGCCAGCAGTTACCCAGGGGAAGGGTACGAGCAGTACTTC. This gives the protein CASSYPGEGYEQYF.

The chain has TRBV2 and TRBJ1-2; 11 bases fit TRBD1. Germline V CDR1 and CDR2: SNHLY, FYNNEI. The CDR3 has 15 amino acids. Trimming cost V 6 bases and J 1 base; bases outside gene matches: 4. For the CDR3, the DNA is TGTGCCAGCAGCGGACAGGGGGCGCTTAACTATGGCTACACCTTC. Its translation is CASSGQGALNYGYTF.

This chain joins TRBV2 and TRBJ2-7; TRBD1 might be the D (6 bases). V shed 8 bases and J shed 5 bases, with 16 bases lying between them. The CDR3 sequence is 13 residues long. The germline gives CDR1 SNHLY, CDR2 FYNNEI. CDR3 in amino acids: CASHGQTGDEQYF. The CDR3 nucleotides read TGTGCCAGCCATGGACAGACTGGGGACGAGCAGTACTTC.